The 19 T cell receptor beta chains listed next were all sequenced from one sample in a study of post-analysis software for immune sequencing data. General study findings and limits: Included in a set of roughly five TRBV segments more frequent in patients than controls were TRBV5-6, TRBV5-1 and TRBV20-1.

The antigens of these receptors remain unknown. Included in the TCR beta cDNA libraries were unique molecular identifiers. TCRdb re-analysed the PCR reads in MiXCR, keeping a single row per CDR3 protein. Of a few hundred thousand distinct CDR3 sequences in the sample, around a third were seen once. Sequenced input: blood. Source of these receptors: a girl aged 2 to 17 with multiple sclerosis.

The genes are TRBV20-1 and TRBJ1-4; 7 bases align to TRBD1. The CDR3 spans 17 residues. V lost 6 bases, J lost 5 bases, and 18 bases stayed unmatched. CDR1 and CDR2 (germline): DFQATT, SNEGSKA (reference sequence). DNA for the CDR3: TGCAGTGCGGAACGGAGGGACAGACTAATCCTAAATGAAAAACTGTTTTTT. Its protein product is CSAERRDRLILNEKLFF.

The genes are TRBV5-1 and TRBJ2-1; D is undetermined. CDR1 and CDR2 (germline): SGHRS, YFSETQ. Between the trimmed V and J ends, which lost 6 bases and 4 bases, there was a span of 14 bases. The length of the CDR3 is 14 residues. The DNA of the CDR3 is TGCGCCAGCACGGCCGAGGTCGGATACAATGAGCAGTTCTTC. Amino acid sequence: CASTAEVGYNEQFF.

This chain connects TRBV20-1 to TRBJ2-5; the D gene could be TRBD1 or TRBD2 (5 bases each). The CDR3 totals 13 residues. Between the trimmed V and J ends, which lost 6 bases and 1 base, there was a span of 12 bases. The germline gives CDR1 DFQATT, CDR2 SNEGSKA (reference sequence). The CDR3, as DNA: TGCAGTGCCCCGGTTGGGGGCCAAGAGACCCAGTACTTC. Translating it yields CSAPVGGQETQYF.

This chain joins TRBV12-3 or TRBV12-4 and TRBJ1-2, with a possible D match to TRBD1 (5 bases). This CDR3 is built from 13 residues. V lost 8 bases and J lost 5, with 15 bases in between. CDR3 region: CASSGPPRYGYTF. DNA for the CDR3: TGTGCCAGCTCGGGACCGCCACGGTATGGCTACACCTTC.

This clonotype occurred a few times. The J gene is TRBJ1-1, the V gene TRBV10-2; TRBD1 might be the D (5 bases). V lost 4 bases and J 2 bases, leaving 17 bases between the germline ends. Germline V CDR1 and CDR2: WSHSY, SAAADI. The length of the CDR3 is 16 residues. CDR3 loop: CASSVSLGGFNTEAFF. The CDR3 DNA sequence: TGCGCCAGCAGTGTCTCTCTCGGGGGGTTCAACACTGAAGCTTTCTTT.

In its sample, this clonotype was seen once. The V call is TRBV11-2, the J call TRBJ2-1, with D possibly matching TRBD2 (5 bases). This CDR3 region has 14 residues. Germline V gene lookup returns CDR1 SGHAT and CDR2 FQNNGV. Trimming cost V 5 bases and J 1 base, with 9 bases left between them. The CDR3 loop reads CASSRAASYNEQFF. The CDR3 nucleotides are TGTGCCAGCAGCCGAGCGGCTTCCTACAATGAGCAGTTCTTC.

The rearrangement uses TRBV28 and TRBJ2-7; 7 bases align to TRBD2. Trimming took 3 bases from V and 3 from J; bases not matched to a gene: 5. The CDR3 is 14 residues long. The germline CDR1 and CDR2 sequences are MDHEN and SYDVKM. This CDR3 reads CASSFGGSRYEQYF. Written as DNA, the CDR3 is TGTGCCAGCAGTTTCGGGGGGTCTCGCTACGAGCAGTACTTC.

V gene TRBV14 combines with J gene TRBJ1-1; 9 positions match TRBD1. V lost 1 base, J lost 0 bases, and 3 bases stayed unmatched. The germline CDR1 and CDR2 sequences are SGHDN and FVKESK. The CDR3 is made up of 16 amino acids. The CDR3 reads CASSQARDRVNTEAFF. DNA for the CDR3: TGTGCCAGCAGCCAAGCCCGGGACAGGGTGAACACTGAAGCTTTCTTT.

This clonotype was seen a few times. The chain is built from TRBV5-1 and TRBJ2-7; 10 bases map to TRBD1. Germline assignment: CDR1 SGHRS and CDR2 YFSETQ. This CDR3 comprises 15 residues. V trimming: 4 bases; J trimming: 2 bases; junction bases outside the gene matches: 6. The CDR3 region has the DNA TGCGCCAGCAGCCCGAGGACAGGGGGGCCCTACGAGCAGTACTTC. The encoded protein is CASSPRTGGPYEQYF.

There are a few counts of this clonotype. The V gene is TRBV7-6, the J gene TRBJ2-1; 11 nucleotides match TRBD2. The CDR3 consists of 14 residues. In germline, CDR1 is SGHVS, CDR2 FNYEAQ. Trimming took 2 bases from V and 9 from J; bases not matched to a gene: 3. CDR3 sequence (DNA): TGTGCCAGCAGCTTACGTCTAGCGGGGGGTGAGCAGTTCTTC. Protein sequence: CASSLRLAGGEQFF.

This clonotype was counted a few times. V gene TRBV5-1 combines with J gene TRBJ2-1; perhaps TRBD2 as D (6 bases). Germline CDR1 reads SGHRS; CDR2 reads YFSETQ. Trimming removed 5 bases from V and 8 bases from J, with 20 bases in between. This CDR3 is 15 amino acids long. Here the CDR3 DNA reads TGCGCCAGCAGAAGGCTCCCGGGGGTGGTAGATGAGCAGTTCTTC. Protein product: CASRRLPGVVDEQFF.

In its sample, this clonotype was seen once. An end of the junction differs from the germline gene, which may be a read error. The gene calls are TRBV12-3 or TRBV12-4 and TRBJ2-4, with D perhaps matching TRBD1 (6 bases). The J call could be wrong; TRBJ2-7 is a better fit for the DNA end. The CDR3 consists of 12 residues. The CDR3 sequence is CVSSWGRVEQYF. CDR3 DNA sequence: TGTGTCAGCAGTTGGGGGCGAGTCGAGCAGTACTTC.

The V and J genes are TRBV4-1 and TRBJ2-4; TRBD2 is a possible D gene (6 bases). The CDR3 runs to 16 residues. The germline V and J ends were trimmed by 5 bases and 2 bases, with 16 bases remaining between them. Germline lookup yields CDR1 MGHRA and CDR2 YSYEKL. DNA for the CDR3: TGCGCCAGCAGCGTTGGGAGTGGCGGGACCAAAAACATTCAGTACTTC. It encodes CASSVGSGGTKNIQYF.

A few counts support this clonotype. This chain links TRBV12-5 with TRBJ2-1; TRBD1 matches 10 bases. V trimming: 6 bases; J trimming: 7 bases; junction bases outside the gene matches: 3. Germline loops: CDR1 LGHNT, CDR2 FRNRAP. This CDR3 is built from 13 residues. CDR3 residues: CASGGDRGNEQFF. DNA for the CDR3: TGTGCTAGTGGGGGGGACAGGGGTAATGAGCAGTTCTTC.

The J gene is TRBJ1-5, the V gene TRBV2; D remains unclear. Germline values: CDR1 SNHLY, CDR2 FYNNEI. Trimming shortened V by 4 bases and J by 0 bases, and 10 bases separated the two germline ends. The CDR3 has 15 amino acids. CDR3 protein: CASSARPASNQPQHF. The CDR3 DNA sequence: TGTGCCAGCAGTGCCAGGCCGGCTAGCAATCAGCCCCAGCATTTT.

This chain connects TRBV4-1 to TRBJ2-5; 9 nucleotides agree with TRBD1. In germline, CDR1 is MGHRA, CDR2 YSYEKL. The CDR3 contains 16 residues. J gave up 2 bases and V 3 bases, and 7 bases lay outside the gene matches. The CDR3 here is CASSQDGTGPQETQYF. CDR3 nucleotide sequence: TGCGCCAGCAGCCAGGACGGGACAGGGCCGCAAGAGACCCAGTACTTC.

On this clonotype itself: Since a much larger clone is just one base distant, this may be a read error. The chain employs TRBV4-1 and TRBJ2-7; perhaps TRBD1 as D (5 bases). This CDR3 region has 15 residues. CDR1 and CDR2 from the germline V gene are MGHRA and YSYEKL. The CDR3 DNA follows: TGCGCCGGCAGCCAAGAAGCACAGGAAGCCTACGAGCAGTACTTC. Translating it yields CAGSQEAQEAYEQYF.

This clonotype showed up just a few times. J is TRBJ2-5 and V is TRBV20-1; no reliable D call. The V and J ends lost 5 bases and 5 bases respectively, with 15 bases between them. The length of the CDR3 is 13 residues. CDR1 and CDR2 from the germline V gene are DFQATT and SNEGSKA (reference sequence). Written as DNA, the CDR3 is TGCAGTGCTGCCGGGTCTCGGCGGGAGACCCAGTACTTC. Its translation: CSAAGSRRETQYF.

Here the CDR3 DNA reads TGTGCCAGCAGTTTACACGTTTGTGCAGATACGCAGTATTTT. Amino acids: CASSLHVCADTQYF. V usage is TRBV12-3 or TRBV12-4 and J usage is TRBJ2-3; D call uncertain. The V gene lost 2 bases and the J gene lost 4 bases, with 10 bases spanning the gap. The length of the CDR3 is 14 residues.